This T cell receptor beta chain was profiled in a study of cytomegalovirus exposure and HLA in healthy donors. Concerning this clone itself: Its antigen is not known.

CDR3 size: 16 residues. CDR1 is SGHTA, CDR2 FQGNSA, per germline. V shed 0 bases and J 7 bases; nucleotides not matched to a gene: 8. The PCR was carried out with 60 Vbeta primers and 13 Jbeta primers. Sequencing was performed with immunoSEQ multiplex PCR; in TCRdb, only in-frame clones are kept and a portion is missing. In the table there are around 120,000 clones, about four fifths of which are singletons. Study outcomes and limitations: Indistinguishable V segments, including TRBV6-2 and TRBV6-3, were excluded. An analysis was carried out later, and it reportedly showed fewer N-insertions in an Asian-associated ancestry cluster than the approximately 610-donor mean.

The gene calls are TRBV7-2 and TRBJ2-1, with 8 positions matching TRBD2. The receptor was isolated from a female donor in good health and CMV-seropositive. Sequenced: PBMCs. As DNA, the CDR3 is TGTGCCAGCAGCTTAGCGGTCGGGGGGGCCGGAAATGAGCAGTTCTTC. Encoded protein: CASSLAVGGAGNEQFF.